Following are 3 T cell receptor beta chains from one sample sequenced in a study of blood T cells in healthy people across ages. A second about 6 to 12 cycle PCR used barcoded and J-beta primers. Each CDR3 protein gets one entry after TCRdb re-called the 5' RACE reads with MiXCR. The sample holds 850,000 to 1,100,000 distinct CDR3 sequences, 35% to 45% seen once. The specimen sequenced was blood. Receptors originate from a man younger than 30 in good health.

V and J are TRBV20-1 and TRBJ2-7; D may be TRBD1 or TRBD2 (5 bases each). There are 14 residues in the CDR3. Germline CDR1 reads DFQATT; CDR2 reads SNEGSKA (reference sequence). The germline V and J ends were trimmed by 4 bases and 3 bases, with 16 bases remaining between them. The CDR3 loop reads CSAKATGGFYEQYF. The CDR3 DNA reads TGCAGTGCTAAGGCAACAGGAGGCTTCTACGAGCAGTACTTC.

The rearrangement uses TRBV4-1 and TRBJ2-4; D ambiguous. The J call may be mistaken, given a closer DNA end match to TRBJ2-7. CDR3 length: 12 residues. CDR1 is MGHRA, CDR2 YSYEKL, per germline. The CDR3, as DNA: TGCGCCAGCAGCCGACAAAGAGGCGAGCAGTACTTC. Protein product: CASSRQRGEQYF.

The chain joins TRBV6-6 to TRBJ1-1; the D gene is possibly TRBD1 (5 bases). Germline CDR1 is MNHNY and CDR2 is SVGAGI (reference sequence). The ends were cut back, 6 bases at V and 7 bases at J, with 12 bases in the middle. The CDR3 covers 12 residues. CDR3 protein: CASRAFRVEAFF. The DNA of the CDR3 is TGTGCCAGCAGGGCATTCAGGGTTGAAGCTTTCTTT.